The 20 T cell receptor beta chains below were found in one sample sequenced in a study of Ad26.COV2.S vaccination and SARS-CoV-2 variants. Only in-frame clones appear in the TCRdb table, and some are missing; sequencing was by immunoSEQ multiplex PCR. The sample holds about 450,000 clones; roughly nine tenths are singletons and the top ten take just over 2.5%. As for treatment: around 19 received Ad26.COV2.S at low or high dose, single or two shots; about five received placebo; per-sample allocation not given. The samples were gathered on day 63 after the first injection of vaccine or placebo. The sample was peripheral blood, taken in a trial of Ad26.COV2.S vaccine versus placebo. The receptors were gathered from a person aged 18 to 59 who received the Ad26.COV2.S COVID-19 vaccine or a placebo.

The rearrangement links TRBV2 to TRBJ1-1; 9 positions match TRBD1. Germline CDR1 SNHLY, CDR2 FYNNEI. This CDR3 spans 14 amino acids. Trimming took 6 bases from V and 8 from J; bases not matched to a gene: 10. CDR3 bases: TGTGCCAGCAGAACACAGGGGGCAAAAGTGGAAGCTTTCTTT. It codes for CASRTQGAKVEAFF.

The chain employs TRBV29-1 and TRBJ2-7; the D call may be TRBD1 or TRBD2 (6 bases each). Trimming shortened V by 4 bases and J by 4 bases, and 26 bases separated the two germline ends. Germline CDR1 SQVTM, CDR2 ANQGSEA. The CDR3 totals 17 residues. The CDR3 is CSVGGTYGGPPSYEQYF. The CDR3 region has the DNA TGCAGCGTTGGAGGCACGTACGGGGGCCCACCTTCGTACGAGCAGTACTTC.

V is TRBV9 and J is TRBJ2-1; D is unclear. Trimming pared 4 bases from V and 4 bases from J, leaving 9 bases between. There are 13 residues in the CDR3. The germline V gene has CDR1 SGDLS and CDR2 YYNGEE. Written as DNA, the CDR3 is TGTGCCAGCAGCTCTAGACATTACAATGAGCAGTTCTTC. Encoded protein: CASSSRHYNEQFF.

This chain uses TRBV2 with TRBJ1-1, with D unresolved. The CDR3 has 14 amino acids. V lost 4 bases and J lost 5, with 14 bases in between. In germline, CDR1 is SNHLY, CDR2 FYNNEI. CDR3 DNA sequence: TGTGCCAGCAGTGTGAGGGTCGATGGAACTGAAGCTTTCTTT. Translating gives CASSVRVDGTEAFF. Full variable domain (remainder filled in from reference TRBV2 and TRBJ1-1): EPEVTQTPSHQVTQMGQEVILRCVPISNHLYFYWYRQILGQKVEFLVSFYNNEISEKSEIFDDQFSVERPDGSNFTLKIRSTKLEDSAMYFCASSVRVDGTEAFFGQGTRLTVV.

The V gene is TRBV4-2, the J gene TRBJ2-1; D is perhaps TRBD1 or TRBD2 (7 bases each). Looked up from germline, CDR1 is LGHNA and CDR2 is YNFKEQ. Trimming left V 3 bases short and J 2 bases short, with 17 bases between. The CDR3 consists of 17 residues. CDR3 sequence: CASSQNHRGGAYNEQFF. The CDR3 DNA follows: TGTGCCAGCAGCCAGAACCACAGGGGAGGGGCCTACAATGAGCAGTTCTTC.

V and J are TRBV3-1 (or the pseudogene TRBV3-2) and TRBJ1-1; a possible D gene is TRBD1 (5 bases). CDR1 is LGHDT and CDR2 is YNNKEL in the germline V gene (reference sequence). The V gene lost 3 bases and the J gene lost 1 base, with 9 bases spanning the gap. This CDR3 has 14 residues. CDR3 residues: CASSHTDRNTEAFF. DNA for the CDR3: TGTGCCAGCAGCCATACCGACAGGAACACTGAAGCTTTCTTT.

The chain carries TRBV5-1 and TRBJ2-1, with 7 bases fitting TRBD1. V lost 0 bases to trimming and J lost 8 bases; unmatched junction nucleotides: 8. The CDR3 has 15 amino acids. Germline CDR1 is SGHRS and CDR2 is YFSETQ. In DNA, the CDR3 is TGCGCCAGCAGCTTGGAGACAGGGTACCCTGATGAGCAGTTCTTC. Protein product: CASSLETGYPDEQFF.

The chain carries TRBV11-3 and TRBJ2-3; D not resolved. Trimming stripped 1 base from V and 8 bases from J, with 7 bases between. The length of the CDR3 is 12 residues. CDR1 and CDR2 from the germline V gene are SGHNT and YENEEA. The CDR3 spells CASSLGEGTQYF. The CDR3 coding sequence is TGTGCCAGCAGCTTAGGGGAAGGTACGCAGTATTTT.

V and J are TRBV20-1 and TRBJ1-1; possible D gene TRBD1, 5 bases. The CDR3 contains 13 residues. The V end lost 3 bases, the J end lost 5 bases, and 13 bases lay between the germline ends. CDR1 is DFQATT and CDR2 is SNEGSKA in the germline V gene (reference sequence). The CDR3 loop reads CSASVGGWTEAFF. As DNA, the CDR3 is TGCAGTGCTAGTGTTGGGGGTTGGACTGAAGCTTTCTTT.

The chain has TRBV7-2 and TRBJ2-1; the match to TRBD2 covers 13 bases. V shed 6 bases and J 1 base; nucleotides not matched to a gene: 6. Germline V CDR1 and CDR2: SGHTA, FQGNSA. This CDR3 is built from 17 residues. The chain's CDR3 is CASRPTSGGYSYNEQFF. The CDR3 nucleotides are TGTGCCAGCAGGCCGACTAGCGGGGGGTATTCCTACAATGAGCAGTTCTTC.

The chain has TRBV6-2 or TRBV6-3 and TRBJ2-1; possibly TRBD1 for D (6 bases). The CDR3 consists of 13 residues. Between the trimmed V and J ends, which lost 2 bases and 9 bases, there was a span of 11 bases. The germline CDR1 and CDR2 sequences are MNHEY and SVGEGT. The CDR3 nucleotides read TGTGCCAGCAGTTACCCACAGGGACGTGAGCAGTTCTTC. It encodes CASSYPQGREQFF.

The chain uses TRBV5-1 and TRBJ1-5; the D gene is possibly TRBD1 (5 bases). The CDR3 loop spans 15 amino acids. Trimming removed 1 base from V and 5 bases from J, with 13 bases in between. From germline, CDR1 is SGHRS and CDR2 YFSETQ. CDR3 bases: TGCGCCAGCAGCTTGTTTCAGGGCCGTGATCAGCCCCAGCATTTT. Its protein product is CASSLFQGRDQPQHF.

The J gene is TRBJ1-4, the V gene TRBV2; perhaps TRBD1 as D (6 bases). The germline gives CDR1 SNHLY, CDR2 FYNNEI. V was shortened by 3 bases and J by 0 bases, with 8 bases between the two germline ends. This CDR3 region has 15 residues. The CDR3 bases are TGTGCCAGCAGTGAGGCAGGGGCAACTAATGAAAAACTGTTTTTT. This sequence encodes CASSEAGATNEKLFF.

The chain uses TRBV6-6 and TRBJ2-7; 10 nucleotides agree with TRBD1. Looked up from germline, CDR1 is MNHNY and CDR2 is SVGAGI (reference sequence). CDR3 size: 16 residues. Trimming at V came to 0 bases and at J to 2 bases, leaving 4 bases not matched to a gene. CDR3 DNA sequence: TGTGCCAGCAGTTACTCTGGGACAGGGGATCCCTACGAGCAGTACTTC. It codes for CASSYSGTGDPYEQYF.

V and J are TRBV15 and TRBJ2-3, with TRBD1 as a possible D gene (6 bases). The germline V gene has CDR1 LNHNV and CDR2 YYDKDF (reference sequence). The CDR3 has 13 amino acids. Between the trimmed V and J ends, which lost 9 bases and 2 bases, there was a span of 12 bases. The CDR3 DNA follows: TGTGCCACTAGACAGGACATCACAGATACGCAGTATTTT. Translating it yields CATRQDITDTQYF.

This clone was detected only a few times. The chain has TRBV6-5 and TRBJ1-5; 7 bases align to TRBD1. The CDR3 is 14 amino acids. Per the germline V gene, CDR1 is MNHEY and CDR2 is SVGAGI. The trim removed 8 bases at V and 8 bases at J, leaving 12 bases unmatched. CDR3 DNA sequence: TGTGCCAGCCTGGGTCGACAGGGAGTGGAGCCCCAGCATTTT. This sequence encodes CASLGRQGVEPQHF.

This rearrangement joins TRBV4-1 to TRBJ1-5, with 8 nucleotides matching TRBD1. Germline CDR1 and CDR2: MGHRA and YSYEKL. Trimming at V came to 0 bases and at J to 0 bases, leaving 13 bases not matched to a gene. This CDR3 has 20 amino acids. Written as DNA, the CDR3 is TGCGCCAGCAGCCAAGATTTTGTACCGGGACAGGTTTTTAGCAATCAGCCCCAGCATTTT. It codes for CASSQDFVPGQVFSNQPQHF.

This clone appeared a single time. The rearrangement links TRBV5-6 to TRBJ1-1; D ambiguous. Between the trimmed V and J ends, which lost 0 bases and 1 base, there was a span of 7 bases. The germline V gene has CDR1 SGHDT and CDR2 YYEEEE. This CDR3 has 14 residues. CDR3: CASSLATANTEAFF. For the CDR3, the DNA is TGTGCCAGCAGCTTGGCTACAGCGAACACTGAAGCTTTCTTT.

The CDR3, as DNA: TGTGCCAGCTCACTCCGACAGGGCGCTAGCTCCTATAATTCACCCCTCCACTTT. This gives the protein CASSLRQGASSYNSPLHF. The rearrangement joins TRBV18 to TRBJ1-6; TRBD1 matches at 7 bases. Losses at the gene ends were 4 bases for V and 0 bases for J; bases not matched to a gene: 9. CDR1 and CDR2 from the germline V gene are KGHSH and LQKENI. The length of the CDR3 is 18 residues.

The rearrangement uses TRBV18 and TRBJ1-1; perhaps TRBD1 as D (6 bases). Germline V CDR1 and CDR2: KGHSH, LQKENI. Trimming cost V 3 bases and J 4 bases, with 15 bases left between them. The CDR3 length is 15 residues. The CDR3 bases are TGTGCCAGCTCACCGGTTGGATCAGGGGTCACTGAAGCTTTCTTT. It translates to CASSPVGSGVTEAFF.